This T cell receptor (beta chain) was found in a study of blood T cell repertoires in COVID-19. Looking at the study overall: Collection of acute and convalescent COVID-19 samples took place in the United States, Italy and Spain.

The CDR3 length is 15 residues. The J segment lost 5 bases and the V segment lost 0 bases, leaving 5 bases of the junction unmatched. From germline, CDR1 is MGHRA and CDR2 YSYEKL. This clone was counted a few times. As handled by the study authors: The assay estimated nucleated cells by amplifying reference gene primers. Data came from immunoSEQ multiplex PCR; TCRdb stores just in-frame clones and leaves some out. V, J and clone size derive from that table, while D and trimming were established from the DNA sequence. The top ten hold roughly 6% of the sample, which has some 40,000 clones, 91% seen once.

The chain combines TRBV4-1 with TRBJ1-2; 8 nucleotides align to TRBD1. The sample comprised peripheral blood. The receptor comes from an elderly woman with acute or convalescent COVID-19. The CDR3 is CASSQEAGTGYGYTF. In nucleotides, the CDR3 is TGCGCCAGCAGCCAAGAGGCCGGGACAGGATATGGCTACACCTTC.